This TCR beta chain was recorded in a study of Graves' ophthalmopathy and Graves' hyperthyroidism. Scientists amplified the TCR beta CDR3 regions from RNA transcripts. HTBI-primed RT-PCR formed the first round, and a multiplex PCR formed the second. TCRdb ran MiXCR on the multiplex PCR reads and lists one entry per CDR3 protein. The data hold just over 400,000 distinct CDR3 sequences, with about 21% observed a single time. Hyperthyroidism in these 18- to 65-year-old patients was newly diagnosed, lasting under 2 months. The PBMCs were taken from over 9.5 ml of fresh peripheral blood. Study-wide points: Among thyroid clonotypes expanded above 0.001 frequency, most also appeared in blood. Using 13 signatures, a model distinguished ophthalmopathy from stable hyperthyroidism, reaching around 85% sensitivity and 65% to 84% specificity.

The table lists this clonotype with many counts. Its antigen remains unknown. Trimming cost V 6 bases and J 5 bases; bases outside gene matches: 5. This CDR3 has 14 residues. Germline V lookup: CDR1 SNHLY, CDR2 FYNNEI. The clonotype originates from a woman between 18 and 30 years old with stable Graves' hyperthyroidism. Material: peripheral blood. This chain uses TRBV2 with TRBJ2-5, with 11 positions matching TRBD2. In nucleotides, the CDR3 is TGTGCCAGCAGCCCTAGCGGGAGGCTGGAGACCCAGTACTTC. Protein product: CASSPSGRLETQYF. The full variable domain, rest sourced from reference TRBV2 and TRBJ2-5, is EPEVTQTPSHQVTQMGQEVILRCVPISNHLYFYWYRQILGQKVEFLVSFYNNEISEKSEIFDDQFSVERPDGSNFTLKIRSTKLEDSAMYFCASSPSGRLETQYFGPGTRLLVL.